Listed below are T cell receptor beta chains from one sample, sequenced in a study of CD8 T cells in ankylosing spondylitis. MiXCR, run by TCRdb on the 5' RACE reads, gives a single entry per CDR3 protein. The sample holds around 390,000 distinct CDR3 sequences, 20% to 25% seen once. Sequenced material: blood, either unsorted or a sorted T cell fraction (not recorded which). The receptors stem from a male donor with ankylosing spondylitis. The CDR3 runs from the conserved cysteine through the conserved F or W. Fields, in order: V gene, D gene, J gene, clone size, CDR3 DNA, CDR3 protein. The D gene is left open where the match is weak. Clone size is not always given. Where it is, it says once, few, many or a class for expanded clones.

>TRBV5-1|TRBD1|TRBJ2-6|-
TGCGCCAGCAGCGCTGACAGGGTCACTGGGGCCAACGTCCTGACTTTC
CASSADRVTGANVLTF
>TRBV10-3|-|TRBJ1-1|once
TGTGCCATCAGCCCGGACACCTCCGGCACTGAAGCTTTCTTT
CAISPDTSGTEAFF
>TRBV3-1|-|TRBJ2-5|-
TGTGCCAGCAGCCAAGGACGGGTCGCAGGGGAGACCCAGTACTTC
CASSQGRVAGETQYF
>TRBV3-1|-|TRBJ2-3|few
TGTGCCAGCAGCCAAGTTACAGGGAGCACAGATACGCAGTATTTT
CASSQVTGSTDTQYF
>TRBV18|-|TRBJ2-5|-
TGTGCCAGCTCTCACGATCAGACCCAGTACTTC
CASSHDQTQYF
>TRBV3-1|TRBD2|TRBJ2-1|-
TGTGCCAGCAGCCAAGTGCTTGGCCTAGCGGGATCTGAGCAGTTCTTC
CASSQVLGLAGSEQFF
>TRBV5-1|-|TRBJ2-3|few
TGCGCCAGCAGCTTGGTGACGGGAGCCACAGATACGCAGTATTTT
CASSLVTGATDTQYF
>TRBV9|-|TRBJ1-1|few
TGTGCCAGCAGCCCCATCAGAGTGAACACTGAAGCTTTCTTT
CASSPIRVNTEAFF
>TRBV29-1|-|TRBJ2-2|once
TGCAGCGTTGGAGATGCGGGGGAGCTGTTTTTT
CSVGDAGELFF
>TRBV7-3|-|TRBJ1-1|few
TGTGCCAGCAGCTTATGGGCGAACACTGAAGCTTTCTTT
CASSLWANTEAFF
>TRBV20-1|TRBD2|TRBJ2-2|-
TGCAGTGCTAGAGAGGGACTAGCGGTGAACACCGGGGAGCTGTTTTTT
CSAREGLAVNTGELFF
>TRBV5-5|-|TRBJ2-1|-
TGTGCCAGCAGCCACGAAGCAAGAACAGGGAGGGGGCAGTTCTTC
CASSHEARTGRGQFF
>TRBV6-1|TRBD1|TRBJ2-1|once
TGTGACACCGACCCGGGACAGGGGATGAATGAGCAGTTCTTC
CDTDPGQGMNEQFF
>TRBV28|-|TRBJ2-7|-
TGTGCCAGCAGTTTATCAGGGGCCCCCTACGAGCAGTACTTC
CASSLSGAPYEQYF
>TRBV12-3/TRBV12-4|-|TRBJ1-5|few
TGTGCCAGCAGTTTAATAAGTAATTCTCAGCCCCAGCATTTT
CASSLISNSQPQHF
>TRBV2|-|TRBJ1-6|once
TGTGCCAGCAGCTCGGACAGTACCAATTCACCCCTCCACTTT
CASSSDSTNSPLHF
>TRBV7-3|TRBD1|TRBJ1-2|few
TGTGCCAGCAGCCCCCAGGGGGTGGACTCCTCAGGCTACACCTTC
CASSPQGVDSSGYTF
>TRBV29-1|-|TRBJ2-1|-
TGCAGCGTTCGACCCCCCGGCATCAATGAGCAGTTCTTC
CSVRPPGINEQFF
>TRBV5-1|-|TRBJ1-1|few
TGCGCCAGCAGCTTGCTGGGGATGAGGACTGAAGCTTTCTTT
CASSLLGMRTEAFF
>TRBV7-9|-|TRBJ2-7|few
TGTGCCAGCAGCAGTGGCCCAGCGGCCTCCTACGAGCAGTACTTC
CASSSGPAASYEQYF
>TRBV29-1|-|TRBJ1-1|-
TGCAGCGGGCAACAGGGAAGTCTTGACACTGAAGCTTTCTTT
CSGQQGSLDTEAFF
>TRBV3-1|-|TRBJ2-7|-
TGTGCCAGCAGCCGCCCGGGAACGGGTGGATACCGCTACGAGCAGTACTTC
CASSRPGTGGYRYEQYF
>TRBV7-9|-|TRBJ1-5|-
TGTGCCAGCAGCTTAGGGGTGGCCAATCAGCCCCAGCATTTT
CASSLGVANQPQHF
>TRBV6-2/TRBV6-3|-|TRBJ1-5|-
TGTGCCAGCGCGGAAGGGTCGTATAGGGGCAATCAGCCCCAGCATTTT
CASAEGSYRGNQPQHF
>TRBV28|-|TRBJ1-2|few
TGTGCCAGCAGTTTGACAGAACGCTCGGGCTATGGCTACACCTTC
CASSLTERSGYGYTF
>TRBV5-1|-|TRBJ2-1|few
TGCGCCAGCAGCTTGGATCGCGTCGTCTACAATGAGCAGTTCTTC
CASSLDRVVYNEQFF
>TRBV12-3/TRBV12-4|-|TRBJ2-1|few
TGTGCCAGCAGTCCCAGCATGGGGATCGGTAGCTACAATGAGCAGTTCTTC
CASSPSMGIGSYNEQFF
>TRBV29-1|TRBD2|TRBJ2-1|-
TGCAGCGTTGAAGTGGGGGGGGGTAGTGAGCAGTTCTTC
CSVEVGGGSEQFF
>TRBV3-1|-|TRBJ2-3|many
TGTGCCAGCAGCCAGGAATTTAGGGCACGGCGGTATTTT
CASSQEFRARRYF
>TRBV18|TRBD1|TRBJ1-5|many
TGTGCCAGCTCAGCAGGGGGGGCTAATCAGCCCCAGCATTTT
CASSAGGANQPQHF
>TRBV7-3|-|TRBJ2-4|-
TGTGCCAGCAGCTCGTCGCCCAGAGGGAACATTCAGTACTTC
CASSSSPRGNIQYF
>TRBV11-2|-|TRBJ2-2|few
TGTGCCAGCAGCTTTGAGACCGCGGGCACCGGGGAGCTGTTTTTT
CASSFETAGTGELFF
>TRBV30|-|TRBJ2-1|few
TGTGCCTGGAGTTCCCCCCCGGTCAATGAGCAGTTCTTC
CAWSSPPVNEQFF
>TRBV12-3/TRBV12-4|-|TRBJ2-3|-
TGTGCCAGCAGGATTACAGATACGCAGTATTTT
CASRITDTQYF
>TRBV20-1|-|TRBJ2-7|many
TGCAGTGCCCTCCCCGGGACCGATCGCTACGAGCAGTACTTC
CSALPGTDRYEQYF
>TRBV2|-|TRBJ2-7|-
TGTGCCAGCAGTAAAGAGCAGGGGAACTACTACGAGCAGTACTTC
CASSKEQGNYYEQYF
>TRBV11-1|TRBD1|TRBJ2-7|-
TGTGCCAGCAGTCGCCCGCTCCGGGACAGGGGGCGGTTGGACGAGCAGTACTTC
CASSRPLRDRGRLDEQYF
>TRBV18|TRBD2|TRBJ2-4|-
TGTGCCAGCTCATCCTCACTAGCGGGAGTGGAAAACATTCAGTACTTC
CASSSSLAGVENIQYF
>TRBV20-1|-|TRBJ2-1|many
TGCAGTGCTAGGGAAGATGGTGAGCAGTTCTTC
CSAREDGEQFF
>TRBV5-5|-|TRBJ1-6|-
TGTGCCAGCAGCTTGGTAGGGGCGGCCGAGACCTATAATTCACCCCTCCACTTT
CASSLVGAAETYNSPLHF
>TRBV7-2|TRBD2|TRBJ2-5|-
TGTGCCAGCAGCTCCCGGATGGGAGCGGGAGGAGAGACCCAGTACTTC
CASSSRMGAGGETQYF
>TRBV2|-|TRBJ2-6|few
TGTGCCAGCAGTGAAGAGGACTCTGGGGCCAACGTCCTGACTTTC
CASSEEDSGANVLTF
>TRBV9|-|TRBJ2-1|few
TGTGCCAGCAGCGTCGGACTAGTTGGGGGCCAGGAGGCTGAGCAGTTCTTC
CASSVGLVGGQEAEQFF
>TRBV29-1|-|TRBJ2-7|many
TGCAGCGTTGCAACTAGTGGTTCGTACGAGCAGTACTTC
CSVATSGSYEQYF
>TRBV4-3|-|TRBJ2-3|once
TGCGCCAGCAGCCAAGGGGCTAGCGCGTCCTCCCATACGCAGTATTTT
CASSQGASASSHTQYF
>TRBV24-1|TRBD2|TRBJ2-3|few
TGTGCCACCAGTGACCTGAGCGGGAGGGCCTCGAAGGTTATCCCAGATACGCAGTATTTT
CATSDLSGRASKVIPDTQYF
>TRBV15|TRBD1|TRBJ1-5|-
TGTGCCACCAGCAGAGCGGGGGGACAGGCCTTTAATCAGCCCCAGCATTTT
CATSRAGGQAFNQPQHF